Listed here is a single T cell receptor beta chain. This CDR3 region has 12 residues. V lost 7 bases, J lost 3 bases, and 11 bases lay in between. Germline loops: CDR1 SGHRS, CDR2 YFSETQ. The sample comes from a study of OX40 agonist ivuxolimab in advanced cancers. Assay used: immunoSEQ multiplex PCR; TCRdb lists only in-frame clones, some missing. The top ten hold 16% of the sample, which has tens of thousands of clones, about nine tenths seen once. This clonotype was obtained from an adult with an advanced solid tumor such as melanoma, head and neck, liver or kidney cancer. The sequences come from CD4+ or CD8+ T cells sorted from blood, collected in a trial of the OX40 agonist ivuxolimab. This chain connects TRBV5-1 to TRBJ2-7; D is perhaps TRBD2 (5 bases). CDR3 amino acids: CASRTAVYEQYF. The CDR3 nucleotides are TGCGCCAGCCGAACAGCGGTCTACGAGCAGTACTTC.